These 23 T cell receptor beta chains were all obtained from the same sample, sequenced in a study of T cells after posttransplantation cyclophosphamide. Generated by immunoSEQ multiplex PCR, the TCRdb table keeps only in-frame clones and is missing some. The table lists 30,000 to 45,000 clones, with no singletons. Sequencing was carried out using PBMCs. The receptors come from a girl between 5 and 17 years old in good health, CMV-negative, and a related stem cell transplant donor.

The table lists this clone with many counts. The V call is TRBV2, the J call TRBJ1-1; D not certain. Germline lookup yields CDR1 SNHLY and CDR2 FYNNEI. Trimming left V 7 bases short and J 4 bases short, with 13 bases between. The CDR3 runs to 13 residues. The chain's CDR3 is CASTATISTEAFF. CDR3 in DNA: TGTGCCAGCACCGCGACAATAAGCACTGAAGCTTTCTTT.

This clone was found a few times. The CDR3 DNA reads as TGTGCCAGCAGGGCCGGGACAGGGGAGGGGAATGAGCAGTTCTTC. Its translation: CASRAGTGEGNEQFF. The chain combines TRBV2 with TRBJ2-1; 10 bases fit TRBD1. Germline CDR1 SNHLY, CDR2 FYNNEI. The CDR3 totals 15 residues. The ends lost 6 bases at V and 7 bases at J; junction bases unmatched: 9.

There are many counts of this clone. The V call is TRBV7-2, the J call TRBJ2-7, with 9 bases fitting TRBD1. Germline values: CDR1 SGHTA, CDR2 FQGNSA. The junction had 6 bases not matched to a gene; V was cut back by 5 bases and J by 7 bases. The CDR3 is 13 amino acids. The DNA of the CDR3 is TGTGCCAGCAGCCTAAGGACAGGGGATGAGCAGTACTTC. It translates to CASSLRTGDEQYF.

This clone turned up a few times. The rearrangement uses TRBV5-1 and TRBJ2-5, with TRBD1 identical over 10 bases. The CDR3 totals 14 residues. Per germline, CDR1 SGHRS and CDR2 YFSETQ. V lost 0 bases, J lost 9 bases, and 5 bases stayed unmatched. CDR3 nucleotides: TGCGCCAGCAGCTTGGACGGGACAGGGGAGGCCCAGTACTTC. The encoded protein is CASSLDGTGEAQYF.

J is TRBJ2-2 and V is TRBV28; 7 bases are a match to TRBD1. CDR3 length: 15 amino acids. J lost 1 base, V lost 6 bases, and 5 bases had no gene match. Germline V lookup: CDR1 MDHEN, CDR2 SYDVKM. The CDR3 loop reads CASRNRGLNTGELFF. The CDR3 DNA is TGTGCCAGCAGGAACAGGGGCTTGAACACCGGGGAGCTGTTTTTT.

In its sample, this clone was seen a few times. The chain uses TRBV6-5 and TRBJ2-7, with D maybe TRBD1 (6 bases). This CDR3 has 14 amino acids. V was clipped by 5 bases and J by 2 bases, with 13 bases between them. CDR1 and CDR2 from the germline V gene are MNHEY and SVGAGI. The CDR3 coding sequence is TGTGCCAGCAGTACCGGGACACTAACCTACGAGCAGTACTTC. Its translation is CASSTGTLTYEQYF.

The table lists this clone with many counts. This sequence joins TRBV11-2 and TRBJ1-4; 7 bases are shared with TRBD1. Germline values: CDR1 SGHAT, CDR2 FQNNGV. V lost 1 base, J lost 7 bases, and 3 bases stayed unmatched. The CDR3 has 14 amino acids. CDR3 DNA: TGTGCCAGCAGCTTAGGACAGGGTGGTGAAAAACTGTTTTTT. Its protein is CASSLGQGGEKLFF.

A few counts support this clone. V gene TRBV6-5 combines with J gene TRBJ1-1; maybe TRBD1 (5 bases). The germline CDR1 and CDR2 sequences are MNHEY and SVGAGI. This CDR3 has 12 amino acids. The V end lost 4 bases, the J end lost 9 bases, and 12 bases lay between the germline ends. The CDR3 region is CASSFLGAQAFF. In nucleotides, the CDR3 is TGTGCCAGCAGTTTTTTAGGGGCGCAAGCTTTCTTT.

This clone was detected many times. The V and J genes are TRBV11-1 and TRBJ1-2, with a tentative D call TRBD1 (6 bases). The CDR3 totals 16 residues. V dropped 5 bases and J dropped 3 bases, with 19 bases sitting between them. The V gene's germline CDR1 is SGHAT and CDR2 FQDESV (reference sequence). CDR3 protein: CASSRRRSGQHYGYTF. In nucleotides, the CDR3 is TGTGCCAGCAGCCGCCGAAGAAGTGGACAGCACTATGGCTACACCTTC.

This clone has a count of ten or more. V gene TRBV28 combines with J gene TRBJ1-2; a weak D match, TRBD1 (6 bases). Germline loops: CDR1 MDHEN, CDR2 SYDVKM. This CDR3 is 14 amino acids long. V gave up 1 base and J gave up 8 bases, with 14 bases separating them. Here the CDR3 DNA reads TGTGCCAGCAGTTTATCTAGGGGGAGATTAGGCTACACCTTC. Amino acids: CASSLSRGRLGYTF.

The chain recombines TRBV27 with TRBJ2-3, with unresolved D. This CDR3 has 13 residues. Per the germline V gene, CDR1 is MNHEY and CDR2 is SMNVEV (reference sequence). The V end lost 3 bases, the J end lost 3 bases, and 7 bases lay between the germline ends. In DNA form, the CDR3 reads TGTGCCAGCAGTTTCGCGGATACAGATACGCAGTATTTT. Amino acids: CASSFADTDTQYF.

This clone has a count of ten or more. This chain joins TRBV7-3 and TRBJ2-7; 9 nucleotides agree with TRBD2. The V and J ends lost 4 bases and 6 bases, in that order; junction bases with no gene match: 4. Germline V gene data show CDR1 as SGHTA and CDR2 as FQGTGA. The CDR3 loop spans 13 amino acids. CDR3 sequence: CASSSGLASEQYF. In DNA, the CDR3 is TGTGCCAGCAGCTCGGGACTAGCTAGCGAGCAGTACTTC.

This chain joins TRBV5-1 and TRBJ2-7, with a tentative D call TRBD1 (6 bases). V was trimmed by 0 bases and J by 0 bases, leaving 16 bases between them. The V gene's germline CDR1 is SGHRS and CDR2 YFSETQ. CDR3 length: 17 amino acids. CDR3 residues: CASSLGRGLVSSYEQYF. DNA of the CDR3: TGCGCCAGCAGCTTGGGAAGGGGGTTGGTGAGCTCCTACGAGCAGTACTTC.

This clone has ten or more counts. The CDR3 spells CASSYGGATTEAFF. In DNA form, the CDR3 reads TGTGCCAGCAGTTATGGGGGGGCAACCACTGAAGCTTTCTTT. The V gene is TRBV6-5, the J gene TRBJ1-1, with D maybe TRBD1 (6 bases). Trimming left V 3 bases short and J 4 bases short, with 12 bases between. The CDR3 is made up of 14 amino acids. From germline, CDR1 is MNHEY and CDR2 SVGAGI.

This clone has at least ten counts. The CDR3 DNA reads TGTGCCAGTAGCGGAGGTGTGAGTCCCGGTTTCAGTGGCTACACCTTC. Translating gives CASSGGVSPGFSGYTF. The chain employs TRBV19 and TRBJ1-2; unclear D gene. Germline loops: CDR1 LNHDA, CDR2 SQIVND (reference sequence). This CDR3 has 16 residues. V lost 6 bases and J lost 7, with 24 bases in between.

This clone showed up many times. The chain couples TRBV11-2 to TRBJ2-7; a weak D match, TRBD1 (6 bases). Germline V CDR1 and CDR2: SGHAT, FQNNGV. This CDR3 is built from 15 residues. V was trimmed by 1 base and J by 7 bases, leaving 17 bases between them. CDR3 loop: CASSLVPQTGWEQYF. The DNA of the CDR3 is TGTGCCAGCAGCTTAGTTCCCCAGACAGGCTGGGAGCAGTACTTC. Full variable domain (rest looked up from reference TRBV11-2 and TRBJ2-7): EAGVAQSPRYKIIEKRQSVAFWCNPISGHATLYWYQQILGQGPKLLIQFQNNGVVDDSQLPKDRFSAERLKGVDSTLKIQPAKLEDSAVYLCASSLVPQTGWEQYFGPGTRLTVT.

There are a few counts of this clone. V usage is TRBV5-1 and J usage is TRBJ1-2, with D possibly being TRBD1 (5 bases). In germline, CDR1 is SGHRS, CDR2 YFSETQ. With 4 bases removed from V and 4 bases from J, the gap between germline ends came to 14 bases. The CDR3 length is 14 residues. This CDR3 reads CASSVTDSSYGYTF. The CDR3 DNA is TGCGCCAGCAGCGTGACTGACAGCAGCTATGGCTACACCTTC. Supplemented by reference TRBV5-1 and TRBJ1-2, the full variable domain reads KAGVTQTPRYLIKTRGQQVTLSCSPISGHRSVSWYQQTPGQGLQFLFEYFSETQRNKGNFPGRFSGRQFSNSRSEMNVSTLELGDSALYLCASSVTDSSYGYTFGSGTRLTVV.

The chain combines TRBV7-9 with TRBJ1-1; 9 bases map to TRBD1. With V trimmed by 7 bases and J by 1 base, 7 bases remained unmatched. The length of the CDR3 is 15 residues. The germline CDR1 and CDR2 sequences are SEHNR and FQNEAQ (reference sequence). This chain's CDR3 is CASTDSDRGNTEAFF. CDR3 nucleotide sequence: TGTGCCAGCACCGACTCGGACAGGGGGAACACTGAAGCTTTCTTT.

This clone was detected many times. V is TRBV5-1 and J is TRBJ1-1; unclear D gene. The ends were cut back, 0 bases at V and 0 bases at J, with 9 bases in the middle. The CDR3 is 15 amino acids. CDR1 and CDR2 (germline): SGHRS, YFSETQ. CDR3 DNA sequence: TGCGCCAGCAGCTTGGAGACAACTGTGAACACTGAAGCTTTCTTT. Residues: CASSLETTVNTEAFF.

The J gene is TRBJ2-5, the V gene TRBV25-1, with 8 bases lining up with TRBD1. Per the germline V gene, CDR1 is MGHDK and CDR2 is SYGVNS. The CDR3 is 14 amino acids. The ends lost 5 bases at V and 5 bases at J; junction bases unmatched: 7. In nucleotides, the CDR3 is TGTGCCAGCAGTCTAGACAGGGGAGTTGAGACCCAGTACTTC. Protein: CASSLDRGVETQYF.

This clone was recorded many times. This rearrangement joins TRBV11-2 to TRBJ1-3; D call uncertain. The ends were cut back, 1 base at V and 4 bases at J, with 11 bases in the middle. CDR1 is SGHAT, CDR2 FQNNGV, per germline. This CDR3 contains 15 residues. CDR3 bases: TGTGCCAGCAGCTTAGCCTCTGGTGGCGGAAACACCATATATTTT. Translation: CASSLASGGGNTIYF.

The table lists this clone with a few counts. CDR3 sequence (DNA): TGTGCCAGCAGTTATTACGGGGGGGCCGATGAGCAGTTCTTC. The encoded protein is CASSYYGGADEQFF. The rearrangement joins TRBV6-5 to TRBJ2-1; TRBD2 matches 8 bases. The V and J ends lost 3 bases and 8 bases, in that order; junction bases with no gene match: 6. In germline, CDR1 is MNHEY, CDR2 SVGAGI. This CDR3 region has 14 residues.

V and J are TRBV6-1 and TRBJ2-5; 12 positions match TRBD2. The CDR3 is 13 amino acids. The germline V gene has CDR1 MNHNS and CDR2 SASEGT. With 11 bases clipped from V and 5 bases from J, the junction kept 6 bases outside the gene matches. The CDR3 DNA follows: TGTGCCGGTCGACTAGCGGGAGAGGAGACCCAGTACTTC. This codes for CAGRLAGEETQYF.